Below, 18 T cell receptor beta chains from the same sample are listed, as sequenced in a study of T cell responses to AZD1222 COVID-19 vaccine. The protocol was immunoSEQ multiplex PCR, while the TCRdb copy is restricted to in-frame clones and leaves out a portion. The sample shows about 110,000 clones, around 88% of them seen only once. The specimen comprised peripheral blood, sampled on day 0 of AZD1222 vaccination. The receptor source for this set is an adult in good health.

This clone was observed once. This chain uses TRBV19 with TRBJ2-7; 7 bases align to TRBD1. V was pared by 1 base and J by 3 bases, with 12 bases of the junction left unmatched. The CDR3 length is 17 residues. The germline CDR1 and CDR2 sequences are LNHDA and SQIVND (reference sequence). CDR3 bases: TGTGCCAGTAGTATAGGACAGGGTTCCAACTACTACTACGAGCAGTACTTC. This gives the protein CASSIGQGSNYYYEQYF.

The V gene is TRBV18, the J gene TRBJ1-1; possibly TRBD1 for D (6 bases). Trimming cost V 1 base and J 1 base, with 10 bases left between them. Germline V gives CDR1 KGHSH, CDR2 LQKENI. The CDR3 sequence is 15 residues long. The CDR3 loop reads CASSPLTRGNTEAFF. The DNA for the CDR3 is TGTGCCAGCTCACCACTCACCAGGGGGAACACTGAAGCTTTCTTT.

This chain connects TRBV19 to TRBJ1-5; possible D gene TRBD1, 5 bases. This CDR3 region has 15 residues. Trimming shortened V by 0 bases and J by 7 bases, and 13 bases separated the two germline ends. The germline CDR1 and CDR2 sequences are LNHDA and SQIVND (reference sequence). The DNA of the CDR3 is TGTGCCAGTAGTATAGAGGGGGGTGCTCGACAGCCCCAGCATTTT. This codes for CASSIEGGARQPQHF.

This clone occurred once. The chain uses TRBV5-6 and TRBJ1-2; unclear D gene. CDR3 size: 13 residues. Germline V CDR1 and CDR2: SGHDT, YYEEEE. Trimming cost V 1 base and J 2 bases, with 6 bases left between them. The CDR3 DNA reads as TGTGCCAGCAGCTTGCGACCGAACTATGGCTACACCTTC. It specifies CASSLRPNYGYTF.

V and J are TRBV6-1 and TRBJ2-1; 9 bases fit TRBD1. With 0 bases clipped from V and 0 bases from J, the junction kept 9 bases outside the gene matches. The CDR3 contains 19 residues. Germline CDR1 MNHNS, CDR2 SASEGT. For the CDR3, the DNA is TGTGCCAGCAGTGAAGCTGGGGGACAGGGCCCTTCCTCCTACAATGAGCAGTTCTTC. Its protein product is CASSEAGGQGPSSYNEQFF.

This chain uses TRBV29-1 with TRBJ2-3; TRBD2 matches 14 bases. The ends lost 8 bases at V and 5 bases at J; junction bases unmatched: 15. The CDR3 runs to 17 residues. Germline CDR1 and CDR2: SQVTM and ANQGSEA. CDR3 sequence (DNA): TGCAGCTTCCTGACTAGCGGGGGGGCCGAACCCAAAGATACGCAGTATTTT. Protein product: CSFLTSGGAEPKDTQYF.

The V gene is TRBV6-4, the J gene TRBJ2-7, with D tentatively TRBD1 (5 bases). Germline values: CDR1 MRHNA, CDR2 SNTAGT. V lost 3 bases to trimming and J lost 5 bases, with 14 bases between them. The CDR3 is made up of 14 amino acids. CDR3 loop: CASSEWAGSHEQYF. The CDR3 DNA reads TGTGCCAGCAGTGAGTGGGCAGGGTCCCACGAGCAGTACTTC.

This chain uses TRBV5-1 with TRBJ2-7; TRBD2 matches at 13 bases. Germline loops: CDR1 SGHRS, CDR2 YFSETQ. The V segment lost 4 bases and the J segment 4 bases; nucleotides outside the gene matches: 2. The length of the CDR3 is 14 residues. For the CDR3, the DNA is TGCGCCAGCAGCGGGACTAGCGGGGCTTACGAGCAGTACTTC. This codes for CASSGTSGAYEQYF. Using reference TRBV5-1 and TRBJ2-7 for the parts outside the CDR3, the full variable domain is KAGVTQTPRYLIKTRGQQVTLSCSPISGHRSVSWYQQTPGQGLQFLFEYFSETQRNKGNFPGRFSGRQFSNSRSEMNVSTLELGDSALYLCASSGTSGAYEQYFGPGTRLTVT.

The CDR3 protein is CASSVGGLQGYEQYF. In nucleotides, the CDR3 is TGTGCCAGCAGCGTGGGGGGCCTGCAGGGCTACGAGCAGTACTTC. V usage is TRBV9 and J usage is TRBJ2-7; the D gene could be TRBD1 or TRBD2 (6 bases each). Per the germline V gene, CDR1 is SGDLS and CDR2 is YYNGEE. The ends were cut back, 2 bases at V and 3 bases at J, with 15 bases in the middle. The CDR3 contains 15 residues. Drawing the rest from reference TRBV9 and TRBJ2-7, the complete variable domain is DSGVTQTPKHLITATGQRVTLRCSPRSGDLSVYWYQQSLDQGLQFLIQYYNGEERAKGNILERFSAQQFPDLHSELNLSSLELGDSALYFCASSVGGLQGYEQYFGPGTRLTVT.

This clone was found once. The chain is built from TRBV6-5 and TRBJ1-2; D possibly corresponds to TRBD1 (5 bases). Trimming shortened V by 5 bases and J by 8 bases, and 15 bases separated the two germline ends. Germline V lookup: CDR1 MNHEY, CDR2 SVGAGI. This CDR3 contains 13 residues. The CDR3 bases are TGTGCCAGCAGTCCGAGGAGGAGGGACGGCTACACCTTC. Translating it yields CASSPRRRDGYTF.

The chain couples TRBV6-6 to TRBJ1-5; possibly TRBD1 for D (5 bases). Germline V CDR1 and CDR2: MNHNY, SVGAGI (reference sequence). This CDR3 contains 14 residues. V was pared by 7 bases and J by 6 bases, with 16 bases between. CDR3: CASIGTERTQPQHF. In nucleotides, the CDR3 is TGTGCCAGCATCGGGACCGAGAGGACTCAGCCCCAGCATTTT.

This clone has more than one count but fewer than ten. Different DNA sequences within this sample yield the same CDR3. This chain connects TRBV27 to TRBJ2-3; D ambiguous. Germline CDR1 reads MNHEY; CDR2 reads SMNVEV (reference sequence). The CDR3 consists of 13 residues. Trimming cost V 6 bases and J 4 bases, with 11 bases left between them. CDR3 protein: CASSLSRPDTQYF. The CDR3 DNA reads TGTGCCAGCAGCTTAAGCAGGCCAGATACGCAGTATTTT.

V and J are TRBV7-8 and TRBJ1-4; D might be TRBD1 (5 bases). The CDR3 loop spans 13 amino acids. Germline lookup yields CDR1 SGHVS and CDR2 FQNEAQ. V lost 5 bases and J lost 8, with 12 bases in between. For the CDR3, the DNA is TGTGCCAGCAGCCTCGGGACGCGGGAAAAACTGTTTTTT. It specifies CASSLGTREKLFF.

The V call is TRBV9, the J call TRBJ2-3; no reliable D call. Trimming removed 0 bases at V and 2 bases at J, with 10 bases between. The CDR3 runs 15 residues. Germline V gives CDR1 SGDLS, CDR2 YYNGEE. In DNA, the CDR3 is TGTGCCAGCAGCGTAGTTCCCCAGAACACAGATACGCAGTATTTT. It translates to CASSVVPQNTDTQYF. The full variable domain, its missing parts supplied by reference TRBV9 and TRBJ2-3, is DSGVTQTPKHLITATGQRVTLRCSPRSGDLSVYWYQQSLDQGLQFLIQYYNGEERAKGNILERFSAQQFPDLHSELNLSSLELGDSALYFCASSVVPQNTDTQYFGPGTRLTVL.

The chain uses TRBV28 and TRBJ2-6; TRBD1 is a possible D gene (6 bases). The CDR3 length is 16 residues. Germline CDR1 is MDHEN and CDR2 is SYDVKM. Trimming took off 4 bases at V and 4 bases at J, with 14 bases between the two ends. The CDR3 loop reads CASSSFTGPGANVLTF. The CDR3 nucleotides are TGTGCCAGCAGTTCATTTACAGGGCCAGGGGCCAACGTCCTGACTTTC.

The chain is built from TRBV15 and TRBJ1-2, with D perhaps matching TRBD1 (5 bases). Trimming removed 8 bases from V and 2 bases from J, with 9 bases in between. Per the germline V gene, CDR1 is LNHNV and CDR2 is YYDKDF (reference sequence). The CDR3 is 12 amino acids. CDR3 sequence: CATYRQNYGYTF. Written as DNA, the CDR3 is TGTGCCACCTATAGACAGAACTATGGCTACACCTTC. The complete variable domain, with remaining parts taken from reference TRBV15 and TRBJ1-2, reads DAMVIQNPRYQVTQFGKPVTLSCSQTLNHNVMYWYQQKSSQAPKLLFHYYDKDFNNEADTPDNFQSRRPNTSFCFLDIRSPGLGDTAMYLCATYRQNYGYTFGSGTRLTVV.

A few counts support this clone. CDR3 in amino acids: CASSLSLTDWVAFF. CDR3 nucleotide sequence: TGTGCCAGCAGCTTGTCTTTGACAGACTGGGTAGCTTTCTTT. This chain connects TRBV5-8 to TRBJ1-1; weak D call: TRBD1 (5 bases). The ends were cut back, 1 base at V and 10 bases at J, with 17 bases in the middle. Germline V CDR1 and CDR2: SGHTS, YDEGEE. This CDR3 is 14 amino acids long.

The chain joins TRBV2 to TRBJ2-1; D possibly uses TRBD1 or TRBD2 (6 bases each). Germline CDR1 SNHLY, CDR2 FYNNEI. The CDR3 contains 17 residues. V lost 4 bases and J lost 1, with 17 bases in between. In nucleotides, the CDR3 is TGTGCCAGCAGTGTCGGGGGCCTCACCCGTTCCTACAATGAGCAGTTCTTC. Translating it yields CASSVGGLTRSYNEQFF.